This entry lists 14 T cell receptor beta chains sequenced from one sample in a study of molecular identifiers for immune sequencing clone quantification. Using its own MiXCR run on the PCR reads, TCRdb lists one record per CDR3 protein. The table has over 550,000 distinct CDR3 sequences, about 25% seen once; the top ten hold 0.75% to 0.8%. Sequenced sample: naive CD8+ T cells from blood, with Jurkat cell RNA spiked in. Subset defined: FACS-sorted CD8+CD4-CCR7+CD45RA+ naive T cells. The receptor set was obtained from a human donor in good health. Some libraries in this study had Jurkat cell RNA spiked in.

The V gene is TRBV20-1, the J gene TRBJ1-4; D is uncertain. The V end lost 0 bases, the J end lost 7 bases, and 12 bases lay between the germline ends. This CDR3 has 14 amino acids. CDR1 is DFQATT and CDR2 is SNEGSKA in the germline V gene (reference sequence). As DNA, the CDR3 is TGCAGTGCTAGAGATAAGAATTGGGGTGAAAAACTGTTTTTT. The encoded protein is CSARDKNWGEKLFF.

Ten or more counts support this clonotype. The chain recombines TRBV6-5 with TRBJ2-7, with TRBD2 identical over 8 bases. Trimming at V came to 2 bases and at J to 7 bases, leaving 13 bases not matched to a gene. The CDR3 is 16 amino acids. Germline V gene data show CDR1 as MNHEY and CDR2 as SVGAGI. The CDR3 DNA reads as TGTGCCAGCAGTTACACATTGGGACTAGTCAATCAAGAGCAGTACTTC. Translation gives CASSYTLGLVNQEQYF.

This clonotype was picked up many times. This rearrangement joins TRBV6-1 to TRBJ1-4; 7 bases fit TRBD1. J was trimmed by 2 bases and V by 8 bases; bases with no gene match: 17. The CDR3 sequence is 18 residues long. CDR1 MNHNS and CDR2 SASEGT come from the germline V gene. The CDR3 DNA is TGTGCCAGCCTCGACCCCAAGACAGGGATTCGTACTAATGAAAAACTGTTTTTT. Translated: CASLDPKTGIRTNEKLFF.

The table lists this clonotype with a few counts. This chain's CDR3 is CASSVGDSLIFIPNYGYTF. In DNA form, the CDR3 reads TGTGCCAGCAGTGTCGGGGACAGCCTCATTTTTATCCCGAACTATGGCTACACCTTC. This chain uses TRBV2 with TRBJ1-2, with 7 nucleotides matching TRBD1. Germline CDR1 SNHLY, CDR2 FYNNEI. After removal of 4 bases from V and 2 bases from J, the junction contained 19 bases not matched to a gene. There are 19 residues in the CDR3.

This clonotype occurred many times. The rearrangement links TRBV7-9 to TRBJ2-1; TRBD1 matches 7 bases. The germline gives CDR1 SEHNR, CDR2 FQNEAQ (reference sequence). J was trimmed by 2 bases and V by 4 bases; bases with no gene match: 5. This CDR3 comprises 15 residues. This chain's CDR3 is CASSSPGQTYNEQFF. In DNA, the CDR3 is TGTGCCAGCAGCTCACCGGGACAGACCTACAATGAGCAGTTCTTC.

This clonotype has only a few counts. The rearrangement joins TRBV19 to TRBJ1-5; D remains ambiguous. The CDR3 has 12 amino acids. Germline loops: CDR1 LNHDA, CDR2 SQIVND (reference sequence). Between the trimmed V and J ends, which lost 8 bases and 6 bases, there was a span of 11 bases. CDR3 region: CASHSWGQPQHF. The CDR3 nucleotides are TGTGCCAGTCACTCCTGGGGTCAGCCCCAGCATTTT.

In this sample, this clonotype turned up many times. This sequence joins TRBV27 and TRBJ2-3; 11 positions agree with TRBD2. V lost 1 base, J lost 5 bases, and 17 bases stayed unmatched. The CDR3 consists of 20 residues. Germline assignment: CDR1 MNHEY and CDR2 SMNVEV (reference sequence). The CDR3 spells CASSLYADVIAGGLLDTQYF. As DNA, the CDR3 is TGTGCCAGCAGTTTATATGCGGATGTGATAGCGGGAGGGCTCCTAGATACGCAGTATTTT.

This clonotype was seen many times. The rearrangement links TRBV29-1 to TRBJ2-3; the D gene is possibly TRBD2 (5 bases). CDR1 and CDR2 from the germline V gene are SQVTM and ANQGSEA. The ends were cut back, 0 bases at V and 5 bases at J, with 15 bases in the middle. The CDR3 has 15 amino acids. CDR3 residues: CSVEDLSVSGDTQYF. In DNA form, the CDR3 reads TGCAGCGTTGAAGATCTTAGCGTCTCCGGAGATACGCAGTATTTT.

This clonotype was counted only a few times. V is TRBV4-3 and J is TRBJ1-6; perhaps TRBD1 as D (5 bases). The CDR3 loop spans 17 amino acids. The V and J ends lost 0 bases and 4 bases respectively, with 13 bases between them. Germline V gene data show CDR1 as LGHNA and CDR2 as YSLEER. In nucleotides, the CDR3 is TGCGCCAGCAGCCAAGATATCCTGACAGCGTATAATTCACCCCTCCACTTT. It codes for CASSQDILTAYNSPLHF.

The table lists this clonotype with a few counts. CDR3 amino acids: CASSQQFEEQYF. In DNA, the CDR3 is TGTGCCAGCAGCCAACAATTTGAAGAGCAGTACTTC. This chain uses TRBV3-1 with TRBJ2-7; no reliable D call. The CDR3 covers 12 residues. CDR1 and CDR2 from the germline V gene are LGHDT and YNNKEL (reference sequence). V lost 2 bases and J 7 bases, leaving 9 bases between the germline ends.

The chain uses TRBV6-2 or TRBV6-3 and TRBJ1-2, with unresolved D. V lost 6 bases and J 8 bases, leaving 19 bases between the germline ends. Germline CDR1 and CDR2: MNHEY and SVGEGT. The CDR3 extends over 14 amino acids. The CDR3 region is CASSHAAPANGYTF. The CDR3 DNA is TGTGCCAGCAGCCACGCGGCCCCAGCCAACGGCTACACCTTC.

About this clonotype itself: A read error may produce the germline difference seen at one junction end. This rearrangement joins TRBV5-3 to TRBJ2-4; no definite D call. TRBV5-3 is recorded as an ORF, its role being uncertain. The CDR3 consists of 15 residues. This chain's CDR3 is CASSLATDHKSSQYF. Here the CDR3 DNA reads TGTGCCAGCAGCTTGGCGACTGATCACAAAAGCAGTCAGTACTTC.

This clonotype has more than one count but fewer than ten. The rearrangement joins TRBV10-3 to TRBJ1-6; unclear D gene. The CDR3 loop spans 18 amino acids. V was pared by 0 bases and J by 4 bases, with 16 bases between. CDR1 is ENHRY and CDR2 is SYGVKD in the germline V gene. CDR3 DNA sequence: TGTGCCATCAGTGAGTCGAATTCGGGGAACCCATATAATTCACCCCTCCACTTT. Protein: CAISESNSGNPYNSPLHF.

This chain joins TRBV4-1 and TRBJ2-7; 11 bases agree with TRBD1. CDR1 MGHRA and CDR2 YSYEKL come from the germline V gene. The junction had 6 bases not matched to a gene; V was cut back by 4 bases and J by 7 bases. The CDR3 totals 14 residues. The CDR3 DNA is TGCGCCAGCAGCCGAGGACAGGGGGCTGGGGAGCAGTACTTC. Translation gives CASSRGQGAGEQYF.